The rows below give T cell receptor beta chains drawn from one sample of a study of CD4 T cells in relation to SARS-CoV-2 and coronaviruses. These receptors' targets are unknown. Profiled with immunoSEQ multiplex PCR; TCRdb holds only in-frame clones, not every one. The data contain 20,000 to 25,000 clones, roughly 70% of them singletons. Sequencing was carried out using CD4+ T cells from PBMCs, cultured in vitro. These receptor sequences come from a human donor in good health. Each CDR3 is given with its conserved first and last residue. D genes are given only for firm matches. Some rows mark clone size as missing; the rest say once, few, many or name a class of expanded clone.

TRBV5-1	TRBJ2-5	TRBD1	NA	14	TGCGCCAGCAGCCGGGGACAGGGGGGAGAGACCCAGTACTTC	CASSRGQGGETQYF
TRBV19	TRBJ2-7	NA	NA	17	TGTGCCAGTAGTATATGGATTAGTAATTCCCACGGTTACGAGCAGTACTTC	CASSIWISNSHGYEQYF
TRBV6-1	TRBJ1-5	NA	few	13	TGTGCCAGCAGTGAATATAGCAATCAGCCCCAGCATTTT	CASSEYSNQPQHF
TRBV7-2	TRBJ2-5	TRBD2	NA	17	TGTGCCAGCAGCTTAGTCCAATCGCGCGGGGGTTGGGAGACCCAGTACTTC	CASSLVQSRGGWETQYF
TRBV2	TRBJ2-2	NA	NA	14	TGTGCCAGCAGTGATCCGGGACAAACCGGGGAGCTGTTTTTT	CASSDPGQTGELFF
TRBV7-2	TRBJ2-3	TRBD2	NA	18	TGTGCCAGCAGCTTAGCGGAGGGACTAGCGGGGGGCACAGATACGCAGTATTTT	CASSLAEGLAGGTDTQYF
TRBV19	TRBJ2-5	TRBD2	once	16	TGTGCCAGTAGGACTAGCGGGGGGGACTTGCAAGAGACCCAGTACTTC	CASRTSGGDLQETQYF
TRBV29-1	TRBJ2-7	TRBD2	NA	13	TGCAGCGCCGGGCGTCAGGGAGGGTACGAGCAGTACTTC	CSAGRQGGYEQYF
TRBV6-2/TRBV6-3	TRBJ1-4	NA	NA	16	TGTGCCAGCAGTTATCGACCCCGGGACGGAGATGAAAAACTGTTTTTT	CASSYRPRDGDEKLFF
TRBV5-8	TRBJ2-3	TRBD2	NA	15	TGTGCCAGCAGCTTGGGACTAGCGGAGGCAGATACGCAGTATTTT	CASSLGLAEADTQYF
TRBV6-4	TRBJ2-5	NA	NA	14	TGTGCCAGCAGTGAAACCTCAAACAAGAAGACCCAGTACTTC	CASSETSNKKTQYF
TRBV11-3	TRBJ2-7	TRBD1	few	15	TGTGCCAGCAGCTCCCCCGGGACAGGGGGCTACGAGCAGTACTTC	CASSSPGTGGYEQYF
TRBV7-2	TRBJ2-2	NA	NA	17	TGTGCCAGCAGCTCAGACAGTGGGACTTTGAACACCGGGGAGCTGTTTTTT	CASSSDSGTLNTGELFF
TRBV7-6	TRBJ1-6	NA	few	15	TGTGCCAGCAGCTTAGATGGGGCCTTAGAATCACCCCTCCACTTT	CASSLDGALESPLHF
TRBV9	TRBJ1-3	TRBD1	few	15	TGTGCCAGCAGCTTGGGACAGACTTCTGGAAACACCATATATTTT	CASSLGQTSGNTIYF
TRBV3-1/TRBV3-2	TRBJ1-1	NA	NA	14	TGTGCCAGCAGCCTCAGAGGGGCCAACACTGAAGCTTTCTTT	CASSLRGANTEAFF
TRBV30	TRBJ1-2	NA	NA	12	TGTGCCTGGAGTGCGGGGGACTATGGCTACACCTTC	CAWSAGDYGYTF
TRBV7-9	TRBJ2-7	TRBD2	NA	12	TGTGCCGGTAGCGGGAGGTATGGCGAGCAGTACTTC	CAGSGRYGEQYF
TRBV6-5	TRBJ2-1	NA	NA	14	TGTGCCAGCAGAGAGCGGTCCGCCTACAATGAGCAGTTCTTC	CASRERSAYNEQFF
TRBV6-8	TRBJ1-2	NA	NA	14	TGTGCCAGCTCGCCTCCCCCAGACCGTATGGGCTACACCTTC	CASSPPPDRMGYTF
TRBV5-5	TRBJ1-2	NA	NA	13	TGTGCCAGCAGCTTGGGTGGGGGAGATGGCTACACCTTC	CASSLGGGDGYTF
TRBV11-2	TRBJ2-1	NA	NA	14	TGTGCCAGCAGCTTAGGGCAGAGTCTCAATGAGCAGTTCTTC	CASSLGQSLNEQFF
TRBV7-9	TRBJ2-5	TRBD2	NA	15	TGTGCCAGCAGCTTAGGTGTACGGGAGGGACAGACCCAGTACTTC	CASSLGVREGQTQYF
TRBV7-2	TRBJ1-1	NA	NA	12	TGTGCCAGCAGTCCCAGGGGTACTGAAGCTTTCTTT	CASSPRGTEAFF
TRBV12-3/TRBV12-4	TRBJ2-2	NA	few	13	TGTGCCAGCAGTCGTCTCGTCACCGGGGAGCTGTTTTTT	CASSRLVTGELFF
TRBV27	TRBJ2-7	TRBD2	NA	15	TGTGCCAGCAGCACGGAGCGGGAGCTCACCTACGAGCAGTACTTC	CASSTERELTYEQYF
TRBV29-1	TRBJ1-3	NA	NA	11	TGCAGCGTTAAGTCGAGGGACACCATATATTTT	CSVKSRDTIYF
TRBV13	TRBJ1-2	NA	NA	14	TGTGCCAGCAGCTTAGAGCAGGGATTGCGTGGCTACACCTTC	CASSLEQGLRGYTF
TRBV7-3	TRBJ2-1	NA	NA	13	TGTGCCAGCAGCTTAGGGCGCAACAATGAGCAGTTCTTC	CASSLGRNNEQFF
TRBV4-3	TRBJ2-3	NA	NA	17	TGCGCCAGCAGCCAAGAGTTCAGCGGGTTCCGCACAGATACGCAGTATTTT	CASSQEFSGFRTDTQYF
TRBV10-3	TRBJ2-6	NA	NA	15	TGTGCCATCAGCGGGGACACCTCTGGGGCCAACGTCCTGACTTTC	CAISGDTSGANVLTF
TRBV2	TRBJ1-5	NA	NA	12	TGTGCCAGCAGTGTCCCGAATCAGCCCCAGCATTTT	CASSVPNQPQHF
TRBV11-2	TRBJ1-2	NA	once	16	TGTGCCAGCAGCTTAGGGAGGGACGGGACTCTCTATGGCTACACCTTC	CASSLGRDGTLYGYTF